This T cell receptor beta chain was observed in a study of long-term antiretroviral therapy in people with HIV (dated by TCRdb to 2022 to 2024). About the investigation overall: The earliest samples were collected about a decade before the 2015 WHO recommendation for immediate ART, when ART was typically delayed until CD4 counts fell. Among the 30 or so participants with HIV, eleven were female. A total of roughly 180 cryopreserved PBMC samples were contributed to the cohort by 30 adults with confirmed HIV infection, with samples collected serially over a mean of 6 years (range 1-12). No cross-contamination during QIAcube processing turned up in test extractions that ran a monoclonal T-cell line alongside 30 to 35 polyclonal samples. A retrospective serial study tested whether changes in peripheral blood TRB repertoire composition and diversity were associated with ART initiation and durable HIV suppression. Paper-wide results and their limitations: The repertoire was dominated across all time points by expanded TRB clones identified before ART initiation, although this dominance was seen to fluctuate and to decrease in many PLHIV after ART. Unsorted PBMC were profiled instead of sorted CD4+ and CD8+ T cells because pre-ART samples had limited cell numbers. Starting ART was linked to a significant rise in TRB diversity, yet even with long-term ART the diversity remained significantly lower than in transplant donor controls. Owing to limited PBMC availability, only the TCR beta chain was sequenced, without alpha chain pairing. Samples dated from the mid-2000s to the late 2010s, and the ART regimens used may be less effective than current ones. Inferences about post-ART repertoire changes are limited because no data were available on ART adherence, viral resistance or therapy changes. Narrower CDR3 length ranges were observed in HIV repertoires than in controls, and an antigen-experienced repertoire with only a slight naive shift after ART was suggested by the network structure.

Including the terminal cysteine and phenylalanine, the CDR3 comprises 14 residues. Only the CDR3 part of the read is kept: 42 bases, read in frame from the first base. Per the germline V gene (reference sequence), GTSNPN is the CDR1 and SVGIG is the CDR2. Deletion took 5 bases off V and 3 bases off J, with a span of 13 bases between the germline ends. Inclusion was restricted to participants for whom at least one PBMC sample before ART initiation and at least two post-ART samples were available. Treatment was received in the United States of America by all participants with HIV. Cryopreserved samples of about 1-10 million PBMC were thawed and washed before DNA extraction. At the time of the earliest PBMC sample, participants with HIV were aged between roughly 20 and 54 years. PBMC samples were contributed by each participant from 1-4 timepoints before ART initiation and 2-8 timepoints after ART initiation, with a median of 7 samples. Serial HIV viral load, CD4+ T-cell count, ART history and demographic data were obtained for every participant. A Qiagen kit on a QIAcube was used to extract genomic DNA from unsorted PBMC, with samples processed in batches of 12.

The immunoSEQ hsTCRB v3.0 assay was used at survey level resolution for TRB variable region sequencing. The target sequencing depth for TRB was 40,000-50,000 T-cell genomes per sample. TRB libraries were pooled and sequenced on an Illumina MiSeq using a v3 150-cycle kit. As for the authors' bioinformatics: Repertoire analysis ran in R within a reproducible Nextflow workflow covering QC, data transformation and analysis. LymphoSeq2, an R package for exploring AIRR-Seq data, was used to implement the custom analyses. A few samples yielding fewer than 5000 total TRB sequences were excluded, leaving more than 150 analyzed HIV repertoires. Among the 170 to 200 retained HIV repertoires, about 59 were collected before ART initiation and about 130 were collected after ART initiation. Each repertoire was downsampled to 5000 TRB nucleotide sequences, and summary statistics were averaged across 100 downsampling iterations. Only TRB sequences with CDR3 regions of at least seven amino acids were retained for analysis. A Shannon entropy-derived clonality score and the Gini coefficient were used to measure diversity. In repertoire networks, the top 5000 CDR3 amino acid sequences were linked whenever an edit distance of one separated two sequences. For TRB CDR3 amino acid sequences, antigen specificity groups and MHC restriction were predicted with GLIPH2. Known CMV, EBV, HIV or tissue antigen associations were flagged by matching CDR3 amino acid sequences against VDJdb and McPAS-TCR. Pre-ART, post-ART and control groups were compared with Wilcoxon signed-rank tests and Holm-Bonferroni correction. Entries here come from immuneACCESS through TCRdb and include only in-frame sequences with V and J called. Some clones fail to appear in such tables; in the studies checked, an unresolved V gene covers under half of the shortfall, and the cause of the remainder is unknown. The DNA was the basis for D and trimming; V, J and clone size are from that table. Counted in this sample were about 26,000 clones; 82% of them appeared once. Less than 15% of the sample rests with the top ten.

Comments on this clone: Its antigen has not been determined. Base qualities are not provided; no much larger clone lies one nucleotide away.

Sequencing was performed on unsorted PBMCs, taken 2.9 years after starting antiretroviral therapy. Recombination linked TRBV30 to TRBJ1-4; 6 matching bases give a weak D call of TRBD1. The sequence was collected from a man in his fifties or sixties with HIV. The CDR3 sequence is CAWGSGEANEKLFF. The DNA sequence is given as TGTGCCTGGGGCTCAGGGGAGGCTAATGAAAAACTGTTTTTT.